Below, 27 T cell receptor beta chains from the same sample are listed, as sequenced in a study of response to subunit inactivated influenza vaccine. TCRdb used MiXCR to reprocess the RT-PCR reads, holding one entry per CDR3 protein. The profile covers about 570,000 distinct CDR3 sequences, with 10% to 12% appearing a single time and more than 9.5% taken by the ten largest. These same data were also listed under a study on T cells expressing NK-cell markers. From that second work: Template switching by 5'RACE with UMIs generated the TCR beta cDNA.

The material was PBMCs from blood, obtained on the day of vaccination. All receptors come from a man in his forties or fifties who received an inactivated influenza vaccine.

In its sample, this clonotype was seen many times. As DNA, the CDR3 is TGTGCCAGCAGCTGGACAACTAATGAAAAACTGTTTTTT. Its protein is CASSWTTNEKLFF. V usage is TRBV12-3 or TRBV12-4 and J usage is TRBJ1-4; D unclear. The length of the CDR3 is 13 residues. V was clipped by 6 bases and J by 0 bases, with 5 bases between them.

The V gene is TRBV10-3, the J gene TRBJ2-2; 8 bases are shared with TRBD2. CDR3 length equals 13 residues. Germline V gene data show CDR1 as ENHRY and CDR2 as SYGVKD. V dropped 10 bases and J dropped 7; count of bases not matched to a gene: 8. The CDR3: CATSGGANGELFF. Here the CDR3 DNA reads TGTGCCACTTCGGGGGGGGCCAACGGGGAGCTGTTTTTT.

This clonotype has at least ten counts. The rearrangement links TRBV5-1 to TRBJ2-7, with 8 bases aligning to TRBD1. The V gene end was trimmed by 4 bases and the J gene end by 2 bases; junction bases not matched to a gene: 5. Germline assignment: CDR1 SGHRS and CDR2 YFSETQ. The CDR3 is 14 residues long. For the CDR3, the DNA is TGCGCCAGCAGCAAAGGACAGGGACCCTACGAGCAGTACTTC. Encoded protein: CASSKGQGPYEQYF.

This clonotype was seen a handful of times. This chain links TRBV5-1 with TRBJ2-5, with TRBD2 matching over 8 bases. Looked up from germline, CDR1 is SGHRS and CDR2 is YFSETQ. Losses at the gene ends were 1 base for V and 1 base for J; bases not matched to a gene: 6. CDR3 length equals 16 residues. This CDR3 is CASSLNAGGPQETQYF. In DNA, the CDR3 is TGCGCCAGCAGCTTGAACGCGGGGGGTCCCCAAGAGACCCAGTACTTC.

The V gene is TRBV6-5, the J gene TRBJ2-2; D remains unclear. Germline assignment: CDR1 MNHEY and CDR2 SVGAGI. V dropped 2 bases and J dropped 3 bases, with 7 bases sitting between them. The CDR3 has 14 residues. The CDR3 DNA is TGTGCCAGCAGTTACCACGCGGACACCGGGGAGCTGTTTTTT. This sequence encodes CASSYHADTGELFF.

This clonotype was counted only a few times. CDR3: CASSRREGGGTDTQYF. The CDR3 DNA reads as TGTGCCAGCAGCCGAAGGGAAGGGGGGGGCACAGATACGCAGTATTTT. V is TRBV4-2 and J is TRBJ2-3, with D tentatively TRBD2 (7 bases). V lost 4 bases and J 1 base, leaving 15 bases between the germline ends. CDR1 is LGHNA, CDR2 YNFKEQ, per germline. The CDR3 contains 16 residues.

This chain links TRBV28 with TRBJ1-2; D is uncertain. V lost 3 bases and J lost 4, with 9 bases in between. This CDR3 region has 13 residues. Germline V gene data show CDR1 as MDHEN and CDR2 as SYDVKM. CDR3 nucleotide sequence: TGTGCCAGCAGTTTGGCCCTGCTCTATGGCTACACCTTC. As protein: CASSLALLYGYTF.

The V gene is TRBV7-9, the J gene TRBJ2-5, with TRBD2 matching over 14 bases. Per the germline V gene, CDR1 is SEHNR and CDR2 is FQNEAQ (reference sequence). This CDR3 region has 17 residues. V was clipped by 5 bases and J by 2 bases; unmatched bases: 7. The CDR3 loop reads CASSPGTSGGGQETQYF. The CDR3 DNA reads TGTGCCAGCAGCCCAGGGACTAGCGGGGGAGGACAAGAGACCCAGTACTTC.

This clonotype has a handful of counts. In DNA form, the CDR3 reads TGTGCCAGCACAAGACGGAGGCAGGGGGATTATAAGCGGGCCGGGGAGCTGTTTTTT. As protein: CASTRRRQGDYKRAGELFF. The chain links TRBV7-9 to TRBJ2-2; D possibly corresponds to TRBD1 (7 bases). This CDR3 contains 19 residues. From germline, CDR1 is SEHNR and CDR2 FQNEAQ (reference sequence). Trimming left V 7 bases short and J 6 bases short, with 30 bases between.

This clonotype has only one observation. The chain links TRBV7-9 to TRBJ2-7; no clear D. Trimming removed 6 bases at V and 7 bases at J, with 10 bases between. Germline V gives CDR1 SEHNR, CDR2 FQNEAQ (reference sequence). This CDR3 is built from 11 residues. The CDR3 reads CASSRGWEQYF. The CDR3 nucleotides are TGTGCCAGCAGTCGTGGATGGGAGCAGTACTTC.

This chain uses TRBV20-1 with TRBJ2-5; TRBD2 aligns across 7 bases. The CDR3 is 15 residues long. V shed 0 bases, J shed 1 base, and the junction held 5 bases outside the gene matches. Germline CDR1 is DFQATT and CDR2 is SNEGSKA (reference sequence). CDR3 sequence: CSARDHGGGQETQYF. CDR3 in DNA: TGCAGTGCTAGAGACCACGGCGGGGGCCAAGAGACCCAGTACTTC.

The chain recombines TRBV6-5 with TRBJ2-5; perhaps TRBD2 as D (6 bases). Germline V CDR1 and CDR2: MNHEY, SVGAGI. Trimming left V 0 bases short and J 4 bases short, with 12 bases between. CDR3 length: 15 residues. CDR3 nucleotide sequence: TGTGCCAGCAGTTACTCTGGAGGGGTTCCAGAGACCCAGTACTTC. Encoded protein: CASSYSGGVPETQYF.

Many counts were recorded for this clonotype. In DNA, the CDR3 is TGCAGCGTAGGACTAGGAGGGGGCACAGATACGCAGTATTTT. This gives the protein CSVGLGGGTDTQYF. The chain joins TRBV29-1 to TRBJ2-3; 7 bases are a match to TRBD2. This CDR3 contains 14 residues. CDR1 is SQVTM and CDR2 is ANQGSEA in the germline V gene. The V segment lost 6 bases and the J segment 1 base; nucleotides outside the gene matches: 7.

This clonotype was recorded many times. The chain is built from TRBV7-9 and TRBJ2-7, with 8 bases identical to TRBD1. With V trimmed by 5 bases and J by 3 bases, 6 bases remained unmatched. The CDR3 contains 14 residues. CDR1 SEHNR and CDR2 FQNEAQ come from the germline V gene (reference sequence). DNA of the CDR3: TGTGCCAGCAGCCCGAGGACAGGGTACTACGAGCAGTACTTC. This sequence encodes CASSPRTGYYEQYF.

The J gene is TRBJ1-2, the V gene TRBV7-2; D is unclear. CDR1 and CDR2 from the germline V gene are SGHTA and FQGNSA. Trimming cost V 5 bases and J 3 bases, with 16 bases left between them. The length of the CDR3 is 15 residues. In nucleotides, the CDR3 is TGTGCCAGCAGCACTACCGCTGGGCAACACTATGGCTACACCTTC. This translates into CASSTTAGQHYGYTF.

The chain joins TRBV6-6 to TRBJ2-1; D is ambiguous. Trimming stripped 4 bases from V and 10 bases from J, with 11 bases between. Germline V gene sequence: CDR1 MNHNY, CDR2 SVGAGI (reference sequence). This CDR3 contains 12 residues. CDR3 sequence: CASSWAQAEQFF. The DNA for the CDR3 is TGTGCCAGCAGTTGGGCGCAGGCCGAGCAGTTCTTC.

This clonotype was seen ten or more times. The chain combines TRBV11-2 with TRBJ1-2, with TRBD1 matching 7 bases. The CDR3 is made up of 16 amino acids. CDR1 and CDR2 (germline): SGHAT, FQNNGV. V shed 1 base, J shed 3 bases, and the junction held 8 bases outside the gene matches. The CDR3 DNA follows: TGTGCCAGCAGCTTAGTTGGGACAGCGGTCCACTATGGCTACACCTTC. It encodes CASSLVGTAVHYGYTF. The full variable domain, with the rest looked up from reference TRBV11-2 and TRBJ1-2, is EAGVAQSPRYKIIEKRQSVAFWCNPISGHATLYWYQQILGQGPKLLIQFQNNGVVDDSQLPKDRFSAERLKGVDSTLKIQPAKLEDSAVYLCASSLVGTAVHYGYTFGSGTRLTVV.

As regards this clonotype: A junction boundary mismatches the germline segment, possibly from a read error. The chain has TRBV5-1 and TRBJ1-2, with TRBD1 as a possible D gene (5 bases). Germline values: CDR1 SGHRS, CDR2 YFSETQ. There are 15 residues in the CDR3. CDR3 nucleotides: TGCGCCAGCAGCTTGATTGACTCAAGGGGTTATGGCTACATCTTC. Its protein product is CASSLIDSRGYGYIF.

A few counts support this clonotype. This chain connects TRBV12-3 or TRBV12-4 to TRBJ2-7, with D perhaps TRBD2 (5 bases). The CDR3 length is 13 residues. Trimming took 5 bases from V and 7 from J, leaving 15 bases between them. CDR3 amino acids: CASSSRGAIEQYF. The CDR3 DNA sequence: TGTGCCAGCAGTAGCCGGGGAGCGATAGAGCAGTACTTC.

This clonotype showed up just a few times. V is TRBV29-1 and J is TRBJ2-1; D possibly matches TRBD1 or TRBD2 (5 bases each). CDR3 size: 18 residues. Germline loops: CDR1 SQVTM, CDR2 ANQGSEA. Trimming took off 8 bases at V and 2 bases at J, with 28 bases between the two ends. The CDR3 bases are TGCAGCCTACTGGGGACCCCGGGAACATCCCGGCCCTACAATGAGCAGTTCTTC. This codes for CSLLGTPGTSRPYNEQFF.

The CDR3, as DNA: TGCAGTGCTACAAAGGGGCGTGTTCAGCCCCAGCATTTT. Amino acids: CSATKGRVQPQHF. The chain couples TRBV20-1 to TRBJ1-5; TRBD1 might be the D (5 bases). The CDR3 is made up of 13 amino acids. Germline V gene data show CDR1 as DFQATT and CDR2 as SNEGSKA (reference sequence). V lost 4 bases and J lost 6, with 13 bases in between.

In DNA, the CDR3 is TGTGCCAGCAGCTTAGAACCCGAAAAACTGTTTTTT. Its protein product is CASSLEPEKLFF. The V gene is TRBV7-9, the J gene TRBJ1-4; no clear D gene. Germline lookup yields CDR1 SEHNR and CDR2 FQNEAQ (reference sequence). Trimming pared 1 base from V and 8 bases from J, leaving 5 bases between. The CDR3 totals 12 residues.

J is TRBJ1-3 and V is TRBV6-5; TRBD1 agrees at 8 bases. The V and J ends lost 3 bases and 3 bases, in that order; junction bases with no gene match: 7. The CDR3 length is 16 residues. Germline CDR1 MNHEY, CDR2 SVGAGI. The CDR3 loop reads CASSYRQGALGNTIYF. In DNA, the CDR3 is TGTGCCAGCAGTTATAGGCAGGGGGCCCTTGGAAACACCATATATTTT.

The CDR3 spells CASSVTGGSNTGELFF. DNA for the CDR3: TGTGCCAGCAGTGTAACAGGGGGCTCGAACACCGGGGAGCTGTTTTTT. This sequence joins TRBV7-2 and TRBJ2-2; 9 nucleotides line up with TRBD1. Looked up from germline, CDR1 is SGHTA and CDR2 is FQGNSA. Losses at the gene ends were 6 bases for V and 0 bases for J; bases not matched to a gene: 5. This CDR3 spans 16 amino acids.

This chain connects TRBV29-1 to TRBJ2-3; TRBD1 aligns across 9 bases. With 3 bases clipped from V and 2 bases from J, the junction kept 6 bases outside the gene matches. The germline V gene has CDR1 SQVTM and CDR2 ANQGSEA. This CDR3 has 15 residues. The CDR3 here is CSVERTGDYTDTQYF. The CDR3 DNA reads as TGCAGCGTTGAGAGGACAGGGGACTACACAGATACGCAGTATTTT.

This clonotype occurred a few times. The chain combines TRBV6-2 or TRBV6-3 with TRBJ2-7; D is ambiguous. This CDR3 is built from 12 residues. CDR1 is MNHEY and CDR2 is SVGEGT in the germline V gene. V dropped 2 bases and J dropped 3 bases, with 5 bases sitting between them. The CDR3 protein is CASSYVVYEQYF. The CDR3 nucleotides are TGTGCCAGCAGTTACGTAGTCTACGAGCAGTACTTC.

V usage is TRBV2 and J usage is TRBJ2-3, with 8 positions matching TRBD1. V shed 3 bases and J 1 base; nucleotides not matched to a gene: 6. The V gene's germline CDR1 is SNHLY and CDR2 FYNNEI. The CDR3 consists of 16 residues. CDR3 nucleotides: TGTGCCAGCAGTGATAATCGGGGACAGGGCACAGATACGCAGTATTTT. Its protein product is CASSDNRGQGTDTQYF.